The source of this T cell receptor (beta chain) is a study of Ad26.COV2.S vaccination and SARS-CoV-2 variants. Data came from immunoSEQ multiplex PCR; TCRdb stores just in-frame clones and leaves some out. The sample includes about 94,000 clones, approximately 86% of them seen just once. General study results and limits: Possible underestimation of total T cell responses by the TCR breadth and depth analyses was noted. Vaccine recipients had higher spike-specific TCR breadth than placebo recipients. It was reported that spike-specific CD8+ and CD4+ T cell responses were substantially broad after vaccination. Breadth of non-spike TCRs did not differ between vaccinees and placebo recipients.

Trimming removed 10 bases from V and 2 bases from J; junction bases left unmatched: 4. The CDR3 is 13 residues long. This clone was counted a few times. The antigen is unknown. The rearrangement uses TRBV12-3 or TRBV12-4 and TRBJ2-2, with 7 bases identical to TRBD2. The source of this sequence is a human donor who had recovered from COVID-19. The source material was peripheral blood, sampled after recovery from COVID-19. CDR3 nucleotides: TGTGCCACGGGGGACTACAACACCGGGGAGCTGTTTTTT. Protein: CATGDYNTGELFF.